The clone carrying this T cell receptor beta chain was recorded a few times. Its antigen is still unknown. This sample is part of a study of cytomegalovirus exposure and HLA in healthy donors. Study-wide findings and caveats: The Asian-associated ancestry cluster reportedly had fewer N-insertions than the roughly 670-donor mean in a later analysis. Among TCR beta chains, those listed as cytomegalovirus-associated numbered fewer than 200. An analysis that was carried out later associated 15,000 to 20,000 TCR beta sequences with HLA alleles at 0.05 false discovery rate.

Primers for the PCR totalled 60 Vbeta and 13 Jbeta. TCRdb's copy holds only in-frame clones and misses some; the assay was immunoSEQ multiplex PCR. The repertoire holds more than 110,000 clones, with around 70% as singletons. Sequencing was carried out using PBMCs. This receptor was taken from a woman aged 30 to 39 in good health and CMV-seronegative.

CDR3 DNA sequence: TGTGCCAGCAGTGAAGACCCCAGTCTCCAGGGCACTGAAGCTTTCTTT. It is translated as CASSEDPSLQGTEAFF. J is TRBJ1-1 and V is TRBV6-1; a weak D match, TRBD1 (5 bases). The germline V and J ends were trimmed by 1 base and 4 bases, with 16 bases remaining between them. CDR1 is MNHNS and CDR2 is SASEGT in the germline V gene. This CDR3 has 16 amino acids.